This record covers a single T cell receptor beta chain. Per the original methods: Amplification from reference gene primers served as the basis for estimated nucleated cell counts. The repertoire was sequenced with immunoSEQ multiplex PCR; TCRdb's copy has only in-frame clones and lacks some. The DNA was the basis for D and trimming; V, J and clone size are from that table. The repertoire holds roughly 180,000 clones, with 70% to 90% as singletons. This record comes from a study of blood T cell repertoires in COVID-19. At the level of the study: Samples taken during acute and convalescent COVID-19 were collected in the United States, Italy and Spain. Sources were T cells, B-cell-depleted T cells, or PBMCs; the material itself was cDNA or gDNA.

The CDR3 totals 16 residues. Germline V gene lookup returns CDR1 WSHSY and CDR2 SAAADI. After removal of 9 bases from V and 6 bases from J, the junction contained 12 bases not matched to a gene. The chain links TRBV10-2 to TRBJ2-3; 13 bases align to TRBD2. The specimen was peripheral blood. The receptor's source is a man in his 70s with active or convalescent COVID-19. In nucleotides, the CDR3 is TGCGCCAGTAGGGGACTAGCGGGACCCACTACGGATACGCAGTATTTT. Its translation: CASRGLAGPTTDTQYF.